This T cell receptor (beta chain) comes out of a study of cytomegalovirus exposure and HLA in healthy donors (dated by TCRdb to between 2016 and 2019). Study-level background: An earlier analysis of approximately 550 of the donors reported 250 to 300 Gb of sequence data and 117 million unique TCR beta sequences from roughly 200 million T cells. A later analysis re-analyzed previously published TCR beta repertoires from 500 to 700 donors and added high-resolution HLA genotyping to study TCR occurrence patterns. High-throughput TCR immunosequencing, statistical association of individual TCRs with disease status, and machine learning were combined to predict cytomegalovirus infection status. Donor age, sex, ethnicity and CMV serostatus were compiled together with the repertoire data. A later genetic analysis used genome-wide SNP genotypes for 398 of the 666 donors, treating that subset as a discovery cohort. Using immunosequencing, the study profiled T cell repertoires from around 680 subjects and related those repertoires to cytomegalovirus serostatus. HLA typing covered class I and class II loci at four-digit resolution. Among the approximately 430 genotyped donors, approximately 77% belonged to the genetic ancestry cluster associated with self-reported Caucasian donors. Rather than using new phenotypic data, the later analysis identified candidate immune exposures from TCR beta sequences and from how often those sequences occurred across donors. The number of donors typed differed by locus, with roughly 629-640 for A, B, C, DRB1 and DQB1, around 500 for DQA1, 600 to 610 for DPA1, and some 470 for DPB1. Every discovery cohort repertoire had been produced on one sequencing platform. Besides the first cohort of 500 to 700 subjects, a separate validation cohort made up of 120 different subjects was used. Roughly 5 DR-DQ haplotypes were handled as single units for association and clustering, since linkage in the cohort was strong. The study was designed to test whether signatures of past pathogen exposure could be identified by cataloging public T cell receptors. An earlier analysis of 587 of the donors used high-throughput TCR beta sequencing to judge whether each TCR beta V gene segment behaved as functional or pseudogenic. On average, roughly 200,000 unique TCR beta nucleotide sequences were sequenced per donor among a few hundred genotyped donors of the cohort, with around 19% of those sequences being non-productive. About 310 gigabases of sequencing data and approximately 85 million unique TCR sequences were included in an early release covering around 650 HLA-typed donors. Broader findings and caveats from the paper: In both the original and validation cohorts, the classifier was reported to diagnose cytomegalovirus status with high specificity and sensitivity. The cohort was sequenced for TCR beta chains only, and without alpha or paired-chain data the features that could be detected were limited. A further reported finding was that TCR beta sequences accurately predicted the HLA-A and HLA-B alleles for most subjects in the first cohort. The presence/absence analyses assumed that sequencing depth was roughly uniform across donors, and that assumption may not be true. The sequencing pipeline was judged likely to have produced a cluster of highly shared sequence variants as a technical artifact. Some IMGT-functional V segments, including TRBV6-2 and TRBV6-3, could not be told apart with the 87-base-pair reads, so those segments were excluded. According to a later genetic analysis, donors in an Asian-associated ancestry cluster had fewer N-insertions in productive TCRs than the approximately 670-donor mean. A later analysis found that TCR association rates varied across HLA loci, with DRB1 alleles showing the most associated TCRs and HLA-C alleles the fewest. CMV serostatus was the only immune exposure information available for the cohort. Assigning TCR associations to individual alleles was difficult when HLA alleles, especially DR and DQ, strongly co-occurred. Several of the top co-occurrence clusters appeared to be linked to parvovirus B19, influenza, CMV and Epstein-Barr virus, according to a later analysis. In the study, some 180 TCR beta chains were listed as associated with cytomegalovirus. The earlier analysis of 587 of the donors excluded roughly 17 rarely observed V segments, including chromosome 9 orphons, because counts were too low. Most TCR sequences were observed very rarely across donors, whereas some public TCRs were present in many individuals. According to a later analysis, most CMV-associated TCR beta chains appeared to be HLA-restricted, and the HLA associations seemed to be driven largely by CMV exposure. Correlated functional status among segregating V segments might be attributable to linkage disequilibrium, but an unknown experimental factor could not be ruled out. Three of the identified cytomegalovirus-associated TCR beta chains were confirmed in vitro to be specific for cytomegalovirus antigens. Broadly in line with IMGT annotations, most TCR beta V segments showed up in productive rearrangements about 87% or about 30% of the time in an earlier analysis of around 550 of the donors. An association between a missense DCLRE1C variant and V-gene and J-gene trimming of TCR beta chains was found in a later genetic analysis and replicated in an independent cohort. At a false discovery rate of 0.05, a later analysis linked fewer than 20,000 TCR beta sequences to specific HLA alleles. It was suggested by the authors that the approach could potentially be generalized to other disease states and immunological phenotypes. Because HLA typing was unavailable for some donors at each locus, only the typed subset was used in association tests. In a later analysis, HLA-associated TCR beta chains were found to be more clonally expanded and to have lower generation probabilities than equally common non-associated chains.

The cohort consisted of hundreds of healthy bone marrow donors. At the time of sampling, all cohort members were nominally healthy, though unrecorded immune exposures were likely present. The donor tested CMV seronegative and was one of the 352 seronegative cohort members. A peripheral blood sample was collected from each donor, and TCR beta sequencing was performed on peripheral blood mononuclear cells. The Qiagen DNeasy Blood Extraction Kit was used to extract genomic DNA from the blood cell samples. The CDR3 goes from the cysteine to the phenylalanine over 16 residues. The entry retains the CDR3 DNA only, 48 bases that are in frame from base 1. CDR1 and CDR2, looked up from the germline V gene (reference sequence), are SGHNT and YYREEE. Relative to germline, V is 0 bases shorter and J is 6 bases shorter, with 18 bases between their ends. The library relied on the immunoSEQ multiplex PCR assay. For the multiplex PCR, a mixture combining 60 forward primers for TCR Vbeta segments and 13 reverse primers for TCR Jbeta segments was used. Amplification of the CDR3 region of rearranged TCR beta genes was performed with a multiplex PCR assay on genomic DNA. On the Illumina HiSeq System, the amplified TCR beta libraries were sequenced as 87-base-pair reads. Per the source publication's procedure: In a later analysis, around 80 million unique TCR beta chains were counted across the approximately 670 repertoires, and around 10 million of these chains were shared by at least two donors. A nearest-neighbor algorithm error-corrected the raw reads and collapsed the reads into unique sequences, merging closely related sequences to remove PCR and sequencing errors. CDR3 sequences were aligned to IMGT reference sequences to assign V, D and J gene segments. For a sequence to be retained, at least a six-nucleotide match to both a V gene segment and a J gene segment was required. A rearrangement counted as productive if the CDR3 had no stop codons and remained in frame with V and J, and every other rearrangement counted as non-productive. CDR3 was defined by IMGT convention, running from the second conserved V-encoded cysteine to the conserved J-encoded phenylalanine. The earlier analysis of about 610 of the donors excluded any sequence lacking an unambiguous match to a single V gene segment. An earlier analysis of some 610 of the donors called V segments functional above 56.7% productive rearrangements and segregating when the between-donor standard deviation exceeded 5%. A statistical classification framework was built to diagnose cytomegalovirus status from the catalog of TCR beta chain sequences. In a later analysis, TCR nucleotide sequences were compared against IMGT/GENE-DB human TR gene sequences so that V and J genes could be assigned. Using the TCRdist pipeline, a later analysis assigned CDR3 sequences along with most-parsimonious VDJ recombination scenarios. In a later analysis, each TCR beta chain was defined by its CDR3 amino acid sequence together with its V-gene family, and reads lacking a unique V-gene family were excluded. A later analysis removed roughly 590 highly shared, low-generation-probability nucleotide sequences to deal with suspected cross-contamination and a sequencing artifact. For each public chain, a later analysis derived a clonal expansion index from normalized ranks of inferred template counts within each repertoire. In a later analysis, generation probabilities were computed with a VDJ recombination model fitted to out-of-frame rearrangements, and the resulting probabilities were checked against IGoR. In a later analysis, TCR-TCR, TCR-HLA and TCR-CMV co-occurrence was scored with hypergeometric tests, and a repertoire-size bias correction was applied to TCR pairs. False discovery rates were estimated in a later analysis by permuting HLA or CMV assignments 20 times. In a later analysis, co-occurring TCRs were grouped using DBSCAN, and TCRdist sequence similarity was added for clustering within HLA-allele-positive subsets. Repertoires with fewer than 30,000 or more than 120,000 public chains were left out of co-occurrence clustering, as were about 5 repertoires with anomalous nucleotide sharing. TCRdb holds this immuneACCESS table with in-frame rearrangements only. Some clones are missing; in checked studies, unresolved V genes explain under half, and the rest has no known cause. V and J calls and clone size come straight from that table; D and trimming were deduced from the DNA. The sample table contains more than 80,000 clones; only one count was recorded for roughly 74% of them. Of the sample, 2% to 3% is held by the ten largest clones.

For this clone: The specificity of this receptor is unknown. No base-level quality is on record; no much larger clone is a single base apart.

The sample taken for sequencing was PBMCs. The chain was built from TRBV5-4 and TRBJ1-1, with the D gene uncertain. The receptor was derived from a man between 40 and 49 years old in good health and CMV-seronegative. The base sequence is TGTGCCAGCAGCTTGGGGCGAAAGGCTCCGAGCGCTGAAGCTTTCTTT. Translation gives CASSLGRKAPSAEAFF.